Presented here are 32 T cell receptor beta chains from one specimen sequenced in a study of blood T cell repertoires in COVID-19. Sequenced by immunoSEQ multiplex PCR; TCRdb stores in-frame clones only, minus some. The table has 90,000 to 120,000 clones, more than 85% seen once. Specimen: peripheral blood. These receptors all come from a man aged 55-75 years with acute or convalescent COVID-19.

DNA for the CDR3: TGCGCCAGCAGCTTGGACACCTCAAGCACAGATACGCAGTATTTT. Its protein is CASSLDTSSTDTQYF. The chain links TRBV5-1 to TRBJ2-3; D uncertain. Deletions cut 0 bases from V and 0 bases from J, with 8 bases between. The CDR3 has 15 amino acids. The V gene's germline CDR1 is SGHRS and CDR2 YFSETQ.

The chain is built from TRBV7-2 and TRBJ2-1, with TRBD2 matching 11 bases. The junction had 8 bases not matched to a gene; V was cut back by 4 bases and J by 6 bases. The V gene's germline CDR1 is SGHTA and CDR2 FQGNSA. The CDR3 sequence is 16 residues long. In nucleotides, the CDR3 is TGTGCCAGCAGCTCCGTAGCGGGAGGGGGGGTCAATGAGCAGTTCTTC. This sequence encodes CASSSVAGGGVNEQFF.

V is TRBV11-2 and J is TRBJ2-7; possible D gene TRBD1, 5 bases. Trimming stripped 3 bases from V and 2 bases from J, with 11 bases between. The CDR3 spans 14 residues. Germline V lookup: CDR1 SGHAT, CDR2 FQNNGV. The CDR3 loop is CASSFTDSTYEQYF. In nucleotides, the CDR3 is TGTGCCAGCAGCTTCACTGACAGCACCTACGAGCAGTACTTC. Full variable domain (missing parts from reference TRBV11-2 and TRBJ2-7): EAGVAQSPRYKIIEKRQSVAFWCNPISGHATLYWYQQILGQGPKLLIQFQNNGVVDDSQLPKDRFSAERLKGVDSTLKIQPAKLEDSAVYLCASSFTDSTYEQYFGPGTRLTVT.

This sequence joins TRBV5-1 and TRBJ2-5; 7 bases fit TRBD2. The CDR3 has 14 residues. The V gene end was trimmed by 6 bases and the J gene end by 3 bases; junction bases not matched to a gene: 8. Germline V gene sequence: CDR1 SGHRS, CDR2 YFSETQ. In DNA form, the CDR3 reads TGCGCCAGCACTTCGGGAGGTCGGGAAGAGACCCAGTACTTC. Translating gives CASTSGGREETQYF.

The chain recombines TRBV29-1 with TRBJ2-1; D possibly corresponds to TRBD1 (5 bases). The CDR3 has 16 amino acids. V dropped 2 bases and J dropped 5 bases, with 19 bases sitting between them. The germline V gene has CDR1 SQVTM and CDR2 ANQGSEA. The CDR3 region is CSVEQVGRRVNNEQFF. Written as DNA, the CDR3 is TGCAGCGTTGAACAAGTGGGGCGACGGGTCAACAATGAGCAGTTCTTC.

This clone was counted a single time. The chain employs TRBV10-3 and TRBJ2-2; 9 bases map to TRBD2. Germline V gene sequence: CDR1 ENHRY, CDR2 SYGVKD. J gave up 1 base and V 8 bases, and 17 bases lay outside the gene matches. The CDR3 loop spans 19 amino acids. The CDR3 DNA reads as TGTGCCATCCGGGAGAGGATAGCGGGAGTTTTGGAGAACACCGGGGAGCTGTTTTTT. This gives the protein CAIRERIAGVLENTGELFF.

V is TRBV5-1 and J is TRBJ2-1, with D possibly matching TRBD1 (5 bases). The CDR3 has 11 amino acids. V lost 7 bases, J lost 6 bases, and 8 bases lay in between. CDR1 and CDR2 (germline): SGHRS, YFSETQ. The chain's CDR3 is CASRQGNEQFF. The CDR3 DNA follows: TGCGCCAGCCGCCAGGGCAATGAGCAGTTCTTC.

Only one count was recorded for this clone. The V and J genes are TRBV5-4 and TRBJ1-1, with D unclear. The CDR3 has 11 amino acids. Germline V CDR1 and CDR2: SGHNT, YYREEE (reference sequence). Trimming cost V 0 bases and J 7 bases, with 4 bases left between them. The CDR3 is CASSLGDEAFF. DNA for the CDR3: TGTGCCAGCAGCTTGGGAGATGAAGCTTTCTTT.

V and J are TRBV9 and TRBJ2-2, with D perhaps TRBD2 (6 bases). The CDR3 is made up of 16 amino acids. The V gene lost 0 bases and the J gene lost 6 bases, with 15 bases spanning the gap. Germline V lookup: CDR1 SGDLS, CDR2 YYNGEE. CDR3 bases: TGTGCCAGCAGCGTAGCTTTGGGGGGAGAGGCCGGGGAGCTGTTTTTT. It is translated as CASSVALGGEAGELFF. Filled out from reference TRBV9 and TRBJ2-2, the complete variable domain reads DSGVTQTPKHLITATGQRVTLRCSPRSGDLSVYWYQQSLDQGLQFLIQYYNGEERAKGNILERFSAQQFPDLHSELNLSSLELGDSALYFCASSVALGGEAGELFFGEGSRLTVL.

The chain is built from TRBV30 and TRBJ1-4; a possible D gene is TRBD1 (5 bases). Germline-derived CDR1 and CDR2 are GTSNPN and SVGIG (reference sequence). V lost 3 bases, J lost 7 bases, and 9 bases lay in between. The CDR3 runs 12 residues. CDR3 nucleotides: TGTGCCTGGAGGGGGCCGGGTGAAAAACTGTTTTTT. It is translated as CAWRGPGEKLFF.

The J gene is TRBJ2-3, the V gene TRBV18, with 13 bases aligning to TRBD2. V lost 5 bases, J lost 6 bases, and 5 bases stayed unmatched. This CDR3 contains 15 residues. Germline-derived CDR1 and CDR2 are KGHSH and LQKENI. The CDR3 bases are TGTGCCAGCTCAGTCCGGACTAGCGGGAGTGATACGCAGTATTTT. Translation: CASSVRTSGSDTQYF.

This clone was counted between two and nine times. CDR3 amino acids: CASSPRGTPPGAEQFF. DNA for the CDR3: TGTGCCAGCTCACCCCGCGGTACGCCCCCAGGGGCTGAGCAGTTCTTC. The J gene is TRBJ2-1, the V gene TRBV18; D possibly corresponds to TRBD1 (6 bases). The germline gives CDR1 KGHSH, CDR2 LQKENI. With 3 bases removed from V and 9 bases from J, the gap between germline ends came to 21 bases. The CDR3 runs to 16 residues.

V is TRBV28 and J is TRBJ2-1, with 8 bases matching TRBD1. Per germline, CDR1 MDHEN and CDR2 SYDVKM. This CDR3 comprises 15 residues. Trimming removed 2 bases from V and 9 bases from J; junction bases left unmatched: 9. CDR3: CASSLGNRGNGEQFF. As DNA, the CDR3 is TGTGCCAGCAGTTTAGGAAACAGGGGGAACGGTGAGCAGTTCTTC.

The sample holds one count of this clone. The chain carries TRBV7-6 and TRBJ2-7, with TRBD2 identical over 8 bases. The CDR3 is 14 amino acids. CDR1 and CDR2 from the germline V gene are SGHVS and FNYEAQ. After removal of 1 base from V and 7 bases from J, the junction contained 6 bases not matched to a gene. Here the CDR3 DNA reads TGTGCCAGCAGCTTAGTCGGGGGGGACCGGGAGCAGTACTTC. This encodes CASSLVGGDREQYF.

The rearrangement links TRBV5-1 to TRBJ2-3; perhaps TRBD1 as D (7 bases). The germline V and J ends were trimmed by 5 bases and 4 bases, with 14 bases remaining between them. Germline CDR1 SGHRS, CDR2 YFSETQ. The CDR3 runs 14 residues. This CDR3 is CASRDQGGSDTQYF. The DNA of the CDR3 is TGCGCCAGCAGAGACCAGGGGGGATCAGATACGCAGTATTTT.

The gene calls are TRBV4-2 and TRBJ2-3; D unclear. The V gene's germline CDR1 is LGHNA and CDR2 YNFKEQ. V gave up 0 bases and J gave up 0 bases, with 13 bases separating them. The CDR3 length is 17 residues. Here the CDR3 reads CASSQEVAATSTDTQYF. The CDR3 DNA reads as TGTGCCAGCAGCCAAGAGGTGGCGGCCACTAGCACAGATACGCAGTATTTT.

This chain links TRBV6-5 with TRBJ1-2, with D maybe TRBD1 (6 bases). With 4 bases removed from V and 4 bases from J, the gap between germline ends came to 16 bases. CDR3 length: 15 amino acids. In germline, CDR1 is MNHEY, CDR2 SVGAGI. The CDR3 region is CASSFRTVGIYGYTF. The CDR3 DNA sequence: TGTGCCAGCAGTTTCCGGACAGTCGGGATCTATGGCTACACCTTC.

This chain connects TRBV11-3 to TRBJ1-1; a possible D gene is TRBD1 (5 bases). The CDR3 consists of 13 residues. The V and J ends lost 6 bases and 3 bases respectively, with 11 bases between them. Germline CDR1 SGHNT, CDR2 YENEEA. Written as DNA, the CDR3 is TGTGCCAGCAGGGGAGGGGTGGACACTGAAGCTTTCTTT. Translated: CASRGGVDTEAFF.

The chain recombines TRBV15 with TRBJ2-5; 8 bases fit TRBD2. V lost 0 bases to trimming and J lost 7 bases; unmatched junction nucleotides: 13. Germline lookup yields CDR1 LNHNV and CDR2 YYDKDF (reference sequence). The CDR3 is 17 amino acids. The CDR3 protein is CATSRDRAGGARGTQYF. The CDR3 nucleotides read TGTGCCACCAGCAGAGATCGTGCGGGAGGAGCAAGGGGGACCCAGTACTTC. Complete variable domain (other parts from reference TRBV15 and TRBJ2-5): DAMVIQNPRYQVTQFGKPVTLSCSQTLNHNVMYWYQQKSSQAPKLLFHYYDKDFNNEADTPDNFQSRRPNTSFCFLDIRSPGLGDTAMYLCATSRDRAGGARGTQYFGPGTRLLVL.

This rearrangement joins TRBV19 to TRBJ1-5; D call uncertain. Germline CDR1 and CDR2: LNHDA and SQIVND (reference sequence). V was pared by 3 bases and J by 1 base, with 13 bases between. The CDR3 length is 16 residues. The CDR3 is CASSIMPGESNQPQHF. CDR3 DNA sequence: TGTGCCAGTAGTATCATGCCGGGAGAGAGCAATCAGCCCCAGCATTTT.

The chain couples TRBV28 to TRBJ2-1, with 11 bases fitting TRBD2. This CDR3 has 16 amino acids. Germline CDR1 is MDHEN and CDR2 is SYDVKM. The V segment lost 4 bases and the J segment 6 bases; nucleotides outside the gene matches: 8. CDR3 amino acids: CASSSIAGGPSNEQFF. The CDR3 nucleotides read TGTGCCAGCAGTTCCATAGCGGGAGGGCCCTCCAATGAGCAGTTCTTC.

The V call is TRBV7-9, the J call TRBJ1-1; D not resolved. V lost 5 bases to trimming and J lost 12 bases, with 16 bases between them. The length of the CDR3 is 12 residues. CDR1 and CDR2 from the germline V gene are SEHNR and FQNEAQ (reference sequence). CDR3 DNA sequence: TGTGCCAGCAGCCCCAATGGGAGAAGGTCTTTCTTT. As protein: CASSPNGRRSFF.

The V gene is TRBV21-1, the J gene TRBJ1-5. TRBV21-1 is given as a pseudogene. The CDR3 sequence is 17 residues long. CDR3 region: CASSPRFGGWRTLPQHF. Here the CDR3 DNA reads TGTGCCAGCAGCCCCCGGTTTGGGGGGTGGCGGACTCTGCCCCAGCATTTT.

This rearrangement joins TRBV6-1 to TRBJ2-7; possibly TRBD2 for D (6 bases). Trimming pared 6 bases from V and 4 bases from J, leaving 13 bases between. This CDR3 has 13 amino acids. CDR1 and CDR2 from the germline V gene are MNHNS and SASEGT. The CDR3 bases are TGTGCCAGCAGCCAAACTAGCTATTACGAGCAGTACTTC. This sequence encodes CASSQTSYYEQYF.

V gene TRBV11-3 combines with J gene TRBJ1-1; D gene uncertain. CDR1 SGHNT and CDR2 YENEEA come from the germline V gene. There are 16 residues in the CDR3. Trimming pared 5 bases from V and 1 base from J, leaving 17 bases between. CDR3 coding DNA: TGTGCCAGCAGCCCTAGAGGGTGGGGATCGAACACTGAAGCTTTCTTT. This codes for CASSPRGWGSNTEAFF.

The V call is TRBV6-2 or TRBV6-3, the J call TRBJ2-1; possibly TRBD1 for D (5 bases). The germline CDR1 and CDR2 sequences are MNHEY and SVGEGT. The CDR3 covers 19 residues. The V end was cut by 6 bases, the J end by 6 bases, with 30 bases between. The CDR3 loop is CASSPRRQYSLSSRNEQFF. The DNA of the CDR3 is TGTGCCAGCAGCCCCCGTCGACAGTACTCCCTAAGTTCTCGCAATGAGCAGTTCTTC.

This chain connects TRBV11-2 to TRBJ2-1, with 8 bases lining up with TRBD2. J lost 2 bases, V lost 2 bases, and 8 bases had no gene match. CDR1 and CDR2 (germline): SGHAT, FQNNGV. The CDR3 is 17 residues long. The CDR3 protein is CASSLSLREAAYNEQFF. The CDR3 coding sequence is TGTGCCAGCAGCTTATCCCTGCGGGAGGCCGCCTACAATGAGCAGTTCTTC.

This clone was observed a single time. The chain has TRBV5-1 and TRBJ1-1, with TRBD1 matching over 9 bases. Trimming at V came to 3 bases and at J to 5 bases, leaving 14 bases not matched to a gene. CDR1 and CDR2 (germline): SGHRS, YFSETQ. The CDR3 spans 17 residues. The CDR3 sequence: CASSSGQQGALITEAFF. CDR3 nucleotide sequence: TGCGCCAGCAGCTCGGGGCAACAGGGGGCTTTGATTACTGAAGCTTTCTTT. The whole variable domain, filled in from reference TRBV5-1 and TRBJ1-1, reads KAGVTQTPRYLIKTRGQQVTLSCSPISGHRSVSWYQQTPGQGLQFLFEYFSETQRNKGNFPGRFSGRQFSNSRSEMNVSTLELGDSALYLCASSSGQQGALITEAFFGQGTRLTVV.

This chain's CDR3 is CASRVQGDQPQHF. The DNA for the CDR3 is TGTGCCAGTAGAGTCCAGGGGGATCAGCCCCAGCATTTT. The V and J genes are TRBV19 and TRBJ1-5; 7 bases agree with TRBD1. Germline trimming cut 6 bases from V and 5 bases from J; bases unmatched to any gene: 4. CDR1 is LNHDA and CDR2 is SQIVND in the germline V gene (reference sequence). This CDR3 has 13 residues.

The chain couples TRBV7-9 to TRBJ1-4; maybe TRBD1 (6 bases). The CDR3 sequence is 17 residues long. Germline V gives CDR1 SEHNR, CDR2 FQNEAQ (reference sequence). With 5 bases removed from V and 0 bases from J, the gap between germline ends came to 16 bases. The CDR3 bases are TGTGCCAGCAGCCCCCCCGGACAGCCTGCAACTAATGAAAAACTGTTTTTT. Protein sequence: CASSPPGQPATNEKLFF.

The genes are TRBV5-5 and TRBJ2-1; TRBD2 matches at 16 bases. Germline loops: CDR1 SGHKS, CDR2 YYEKEE (reference sequence). The length of the CDR3 is 17 residues. V trimming: 4 bases; J trimming: 6 bases; junction bases outside the gene matches: 7. The CDR3 region is CASSTGTSGRAFNEQFF. The CDR3 DNA reads TGTGCCAGCAGCACGGGGACTAGCGGGAGGGCCTTCAATGAGCAGTTCTTC. The full variable domain, in which reference TRBV5-5 and TRBJ2-1 provide the parts outside the CDR3, is DAGVTQSPTHLIKTRGQQVTLRCSPISGHKSVSWYQQVLGQGPQFIFQYYEKEERGRGNFPDRFSARQFPNYSSELNVNALLLGDSALYLCASSTGTSGRAFNEQFFGPGTRLTVL.

This clone has just a few counts. V usage is TRBV19 and J usage is TRBJ1-4; no clear D. The ends were cut back, 2 bases at V and 5 bases at J, with 12 bases in the middle. The CDR3 is 15 amino acids. Germline lookup yields CDR1 LNHDA and CDR2 SQIVND (reference sequence). The CDR3 DNA is TGTGCCAGTAGTATAATGGCCCGTCGAAATGAAAAACTGTTTTTT. Its protein is CASSIMARRNEKLFF.